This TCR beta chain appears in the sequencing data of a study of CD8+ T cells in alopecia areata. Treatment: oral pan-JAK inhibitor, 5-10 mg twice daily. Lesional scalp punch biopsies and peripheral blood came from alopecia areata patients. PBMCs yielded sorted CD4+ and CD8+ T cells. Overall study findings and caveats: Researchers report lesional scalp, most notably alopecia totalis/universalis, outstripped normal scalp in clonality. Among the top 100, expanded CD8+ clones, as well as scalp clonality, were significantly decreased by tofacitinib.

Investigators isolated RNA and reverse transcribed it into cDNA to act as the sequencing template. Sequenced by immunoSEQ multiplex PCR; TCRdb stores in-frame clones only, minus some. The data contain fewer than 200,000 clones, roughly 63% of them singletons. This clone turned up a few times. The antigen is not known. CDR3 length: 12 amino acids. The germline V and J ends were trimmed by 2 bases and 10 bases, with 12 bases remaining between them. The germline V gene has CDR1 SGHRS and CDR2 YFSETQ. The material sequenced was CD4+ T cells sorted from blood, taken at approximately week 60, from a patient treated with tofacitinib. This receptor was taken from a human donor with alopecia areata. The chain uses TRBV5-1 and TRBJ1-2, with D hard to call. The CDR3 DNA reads TGCGCCAGCAGCTTCGATGGACTTTTCTACACCTTC. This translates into CASSFDGLFYTF.